The clone carrying this T cell receptor beta chain was observed a handful of times. Its antigen remains unidentified. These data are taken from a study of early T cells in non-severe SARS-CoV-2 infection. Across the study: The study sequenced bulk RNA from unsorted whole blood, with chains unpaired.

Study observations and caveats: Matching with VDJdb favored anti-spike CD8 responses (missing private and CD4 specificities).

Individual cDNA molecules each received unique molecular identifiers attached to them. TCRdb recomputed calls from the 5' RACE reads with MiXCR, one row per CDR3 protein. The sample shows some 100,000 distinct CDR3 sequences, 14% to 15% of them seen only once. Germline V gives CDR1 SGHNT, CDR2 YYREEE (reference sequence). The CDR3 contains 19 residues. Trimming removed 0 bases from V and 0 bases from J, with 22 bases in between. The rearrangement joins TRBV5-4 to TRBJ2-7; D is ambiguous. Sequencing was done on a sample of whole blood. The TCR sequence derives from an adult who was a healthcare worker with PCR-confirmed SARS-CoV-2 infection or an uninfected control (not recorded which). In DNA form, the CDR3 reads TGTGCCAGCAGCTTGGAGGTGGCCTACTTCGTTGGAAGCTCCTACGAGCAGTACGTC. Protein sequence: CASSLEVAYFVGSSYEQYV.